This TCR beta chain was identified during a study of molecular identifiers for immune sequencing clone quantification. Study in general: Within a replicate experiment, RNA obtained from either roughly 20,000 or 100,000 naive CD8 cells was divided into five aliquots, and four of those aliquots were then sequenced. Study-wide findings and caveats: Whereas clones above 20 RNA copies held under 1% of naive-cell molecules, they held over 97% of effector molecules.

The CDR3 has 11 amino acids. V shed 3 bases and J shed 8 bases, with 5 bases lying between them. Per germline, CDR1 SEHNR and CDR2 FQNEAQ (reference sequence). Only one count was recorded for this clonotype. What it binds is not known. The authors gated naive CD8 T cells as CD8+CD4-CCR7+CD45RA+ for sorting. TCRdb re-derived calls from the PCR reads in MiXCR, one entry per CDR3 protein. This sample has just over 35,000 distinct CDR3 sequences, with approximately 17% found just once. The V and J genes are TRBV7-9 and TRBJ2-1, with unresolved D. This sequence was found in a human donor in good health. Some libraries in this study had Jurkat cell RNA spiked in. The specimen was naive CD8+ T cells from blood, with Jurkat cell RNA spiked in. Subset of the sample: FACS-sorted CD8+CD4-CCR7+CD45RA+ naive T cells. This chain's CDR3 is CASSFGYEQFF. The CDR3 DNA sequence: TGTGCCAGCAGCTTTGGATATGAGCAGTTCTTC.